The 8 T cell receptor beta chains given below trace back to one sample, sequenced in a study of beta chain features in type 1 diabetes. The sequenced template was cDNA made from the entire isolated RNA. The repertoire was sequenced with immunoSEQ multiplex PCR; TCRdb's copy has only in-frame clones and lacks some. This sample carries 250,000 or so clones, around 65% of them seen once, and the ten largest clones take around 0.05%. Sequencing input: naive CD4+ T cells from blood. Every receptor here comes from a man aged 30-40 years in good health.

The CDR3 bases are TGTGCCAGCAGTGAGAGAGGACAGCTTAATTCACCCCTCCACTTT. It codes for CASSERGQLNSPLHF. The chain is built from TRBV2 and TRBJ1-6; D is perhaps TRBD1 (6 bases). CDR1 is SNHLY and CDR2 is FYNNEI in the germline V gene. The V end lost 3 bases, the J end lost 6 bases, and 12 bases lay between the germline ends. The CDR3 totals 15 residues.

V is TRBV19 and J is TRBJ2-2; perhaps TRBD2 as D (6 bases). This CDR3 contains 12 residues. Trimming left V 6 bases short and J 7 bases short, with 9 bases between. Germline CDR1 is LNHDA and CDR2 is SQIVND (reference sequence). The CDR3 protein is CASRWRGGELFF. The CDR3 DNA reads as TGTGCCAGTAGGTGGAGGGGCGGGGAGCTGTTTTTT.

The V gene is TRBV4-3, the J gene TRBJ2-2; D is uncertain. The CDR3 extends over 14 amino acids. With 0 bases removed from V and 2 bases from J, the gap between germline ends came to 4 bases. CDR1 LGHNA and CDR2 YSLEER come from the germline V gene. The CDR3 bases are TGCGCCAGCAGCCAAGATCAAAACACCGGGGAGCTGTTTTTT. Its protein is CASSQDQNTGELFF.

This chain connects TRBV9 to TRBJ1-2; D is undetermined. Germline CDR1 and CDR2: SGDLS and YYNGEE. There are 12 residues in the CDR3. With 0 bases removed from V and 8 bases from J, the gap between germline ends came to 8 bases. The DNA of the CDR3 is TGTGCCAGCAGCGTAGAGGGCAGAGGCTACACCTTC. It is translated as CASSVEGRGYTF.

The chain joins TRBV4-3 to TRBJ2-1; D is ambiguous. CDR1 is LGHNA, CDR2 YSLEER, per germline. This CDR3 has 15 amino acids. Trimming took off 1 base at V and 0 bases at J, with 7 bases between the two ends. The CDR3 sequence is CASSQGSNSYNEQFF. DNA of the CDR3: TGCGCCAGCAGCCAAGGAAGCAACTCCTACAATGAGCAGTTCTTC.

This sequence joins TRBV6-5 and TRBJ2-4; no reliable D call. Germline V gene sequence: CDR1 MNHEY, CDR2 SVGAGI. This CDR3 comprises 15 residues. Between the trimmed V and J ends, which lost 6 bases and 0 bases, there was a span of 12 bases. This CDR3 reads CASSPNSLAKNIQYF. The CDR3 coding sequence is TGTGCCAGCAGCCCCAACAGCCTAGCCAAAAACATTCAGTACTTC.

The chain has TRBV7-9 and TRBJ2-5; TRBD1 is a possible D gene (5 bases). In germline, CDR1 is SEHNR, CDR2 FQNEAQ (reference sequence). This CDR3 has 14 amino acids. Between the trimmed V and J ends, which lost 4 bases and 4 bases, there was a span of 13 bases. DNA for the CDR3: TGTGCCAGCAGCTACAGGTCCCCAGGAGAGACCCAGTACTTC. Its protein product is CASSYRSPGETQYF.

The V call is TRBV10-3, the J call TRBJ2-1; D possibly corresponds to TRBD2 (5 bases). CDR3 length: 14 residues. CDR1 ENHRY and CDR2 SYGVKD come from the germline V gene. The V gene lost 5 bases and the J gene lost 2 bases, with 10 bases spanning the gap. The CDR3 sequence is CAISTRQAYNEQFF. In DNA form, the CDR3 reads TGTGCCATCAGTACTAGGCAAGCCTACAATGAGCAGTTCTTC.